These 20 T cell receptor beta chains originate from one sample sequenced in a study of blood T cells in healthy people across ages (dated by TCRdb to between 2015 and 2017). Library creation used 5' RACE. The sample was run on an Illumina HiSeq 2500. A second PCR of about 6 to 11 cycles was performed with a sample-barcoded 5' primer and a J-beta primer mix. Starting from the raw public reads, TCRdb applied fastp trimming at Q25, assembled clones with MiXCR and retained in-frame beta chains. Rows with one shared CDR3 protein collapse into an entry with the most common genes and DNA. The sample table shows roughly 1,800,000 distinct CDR3 sequences, and around half are seen once. Jointly, the top ten make up around 2.1% of the sample. Material: blood. All receptors come from a woman aged 40 to 49 in good health.

The chain joins TRBV20-1 to TRBJ2-3; D unclear. CDR1 is DFQATT and CDR2 is SNEGSKA in the germline V gene (reference sequence). The CDR3 runs to 14 residues. The germline V and J ends were trimmed by 6 bases and 1 base, with 14 bases remaining between them. For the CDR3, the DNA is TGCAGTGCCACCGACCAGACCCGCACAGATACGCAGTATTTT. This gives the protein CSATDQTRTDTQYF.

This clonotype was recorded at least ten times. CDR3 nucleotide sequence: TGCGCCAGCAGCGGAGGCGCTAGCAATGAGCAGTTCTTC. Translation gives CASSGGASNEQFF. The chain joins TRBV4-3 to TRBJ2-1, with a weak D call TRBD2 (5 bases). V lost 5 bases, J lost 6 bases, and 11 bases lay in between. From germline, CDR1 is LGHNA and CDR2 YSLEER. The CDR3 spans 13 residues.

The rearrangement links TRBV7-9 to TRBJ2-6; no clear D. This CDR3 has 15 residues. V lost 4 bases and J lost 3, with 10 bases in between. Germline loops: CDR1 SEHNR, CDR2 FQNEAQ (reference sequence). CDR3 residues: CASSSQYRGANVLTF. DNA for the CDR3: TGTGCCAGCAGCTCCCAATACCGTGGGGCCAACGTCCTGACTTTC.

This clonotype was counted between two and nine times. The rearrangement joins TRBV27 to TRBJ2-5, with a possible D match to TRBD1 (5 bases). Trimming took 5 bases from V and 1 from J, leaving 11 bases between them. Per the germline V gene, CDR1 is MNHEY and CDR2 is SMNVEV (reference sequence). This CDR3 comprises 14 residues. CDR3 loop: CASSPRVVQETQYF. The CDR3 DNA sequence: TGTGCCAGCAGTCCCAGGGTTGTCCAAGAGACCCAGTACTTC.

The rearrangement links TRBV6-5 to TRBJ1-1; D gene unclear. This CDR3 is 14 amino acids long. V was clipped by 2 bases and J by 0 bases, with 7 bases between them. Germline assignment: CDR1 MNHEY and CDR2 SVGAGI. In nucleotides, the CDR3 is TGTGCCAGCAGTTACACATTCATGAACACTGAAGCTTTCTTT. This codes for CASSYTFMNTEAFF.

This chain links TRBV2 with TRBJ2-1; no clear D gene. Germline lookup yields CDR1 SNHLY and CDR2 FYNNEI. This CDR3 is built from 18 residues. The V end was cut by 3 bases, the J end by 0 bases, with 18 bases between. The CDR3, as DNA: TGTGCCAGCAGTGAGGTTCAAGGGCTCCCCAGCTCCTACAATGAGCAGTTCTTC. Its protein is CASSEVQGLPSSYNEQFF. Based on the CDR3 plus reference TRBV2 and TRBJ2-1, the full variable domain is EPEVTQTPSHQVTQMGQEVILRCVPISNHLYFYWYRQILGQKVEFLVSFYNNEISEKSEIFDDQFSVERPDGSNFTLKIRSTKLEDSAMYFCASSEVQGLPSSYNEQFFGPGTRLTVL.

J is TRBJ2-7 and V is TRBV7-2; D unclear. V lost 1 base, J lost 3 bases, and 10 bases lay in between. The V gene's germline CDR1 is SGHTA and CDR2 FQGNSA. The CDR3 loop spans 14 amino acids. CDR3 nucleotide sequence: TGTGCCAGCAGCTTAGATCGGCATTACTACGAGCAGTACTTC. Its protein is CASSLDRHYYEQYF.

The chain combines TRBV4-2 with TRBJ2-7, with D possibly called TRBD1 or TRBD2 (6 bases each). This CDR3 has 15 amino acids. The germline CDR1 and CDR2 sequences are LGHNA and YNFKEQ. V was cut by 3 bases and J by 12 bases, with 24 bases left in between. The CDR3 spells CASSQEGTEGETRYF. In DNA, the CDR3 is TGTGCCAGCAGCCAGGAGGGGACGGAGGGGGAGACCCGGTACTTC.

The chain carries TRBV5-6 and TRBJ2-7; 10 nucleotides line up with TRBD2. The trim removed 8 bases at V and 4 bases at J, leaving 6 bases unmatched. This CDR3 comprises 13 residues. Germline V CDR1 and CDR2: SGHDT, YYEEEE. The CDR3 DNA is TGTGCCAGTCGGGGGACTAGCGAGTACGAGCAGTACTTC. It encodes CASRGTSEYEQYF.

The chain couples TRBV24-1 to TRBJ2-6; D gene ambiguous. Germline loops: CDR1 KGHDR, CDR2 SFDVKD. V was pared by 3 bases and J by 4 bases, with 9 bases between. This CDR3 has 15 amino acids. This chain's CDR3 is CATSDPRLGANVLTF. The CDR3 DNA reads TGTGCCACCAGTGATCCCCGATTAGGGGCCAACGTCCTGACTTTC.

This clonotype occurred once. The chain couples TRBV24-1 to TRBJ2-3, with D tentatively TRBD1 (6 bases). Germline V gene data show CDR1 as KGHDR and CDR2 as SFDVKD. The V and J ends lost 2 bases and 2 bases respectively, with 16 bases between them. This CDR3 comprises 17 residues. As DNA, the CDR3 is TGTGCCACCAGTGATTATCCGTCTGGGGGCGTCACAGATACGCAGTATTTT. This encodes CATSDYPSGGVTDTQYF.

The genes are TRBV28 and TRBJ1-1, with 8 bases fitting TRBD1. Germline V gives CDR1 MDHEN, CDR2 SYDVKM. The CDR3 is 16 amino acids. The V segment lost 2 bases and the J segment 4 bases; nucleotides outside the gene matches: 9. CDR3 sequence reads: CASSLTDRDRGTEAFF. The CDR3 coding sequence is TGTGCCAGCAGTTTAACGGACAGGGATCGGGGCACTGAAGCTTTCTTT.

The chain has TRBV20-1 and TRBJ1-2; the D is unclear. V shed 5 bases and J shed 8 bases, with 9 bases lying between them. Germline V gives CDR1 DFQATT, CDR2 SNEGSKA (reference sequence). The CDR3 length is 10 residues. This CDR3 reads CSASQLGYTF. The DNA of the CDR3 is TGCAGTGCTTCCCAACTGGGCTACACCTTC.

This clonotype has a handful of counts. In DNA form, the CDR3 reads TGCGCCAGCAGATCCGACAGGGGAGGGAACTATGGCTACACCTTC. This codes for CASRSDRGGNYGYTF. This chain uses TRBV5-1 with TRBJ1-2; 8 bases align to TRBD1. Germline CDR1 and CDR2: SGHRS and YFSETQ. V trimming: 5 bases; J trimming: 2 bases; junction bases outside the gene matches: 8. The CDR3 spans 15 residues.

In this sample, this clonotype turned up a few times. CDR3 loop: CASSQGPGVAGTDTQYF. CDR3 sequence (DNA): TGCGCCAGCAGCCAAGGACCGGGAGTAGCGGGGACAGATACGCAGTATTTT. The chain is built from TRBV4-1 and TRBJ2-3, with 8 bases aligning to TRBD2. This CDR3 is 17 amino acids long. With V trimmed by 1 base and J by 3 bases, 9 bases remained unmatched. CDR1 and CDR2 (germline): MGHRA, YSYEKL.

The V call is TRBV7-2, the J call TRBJ1-2; the D is unclear. The CDR3 runs to 13 residues. V gave up 1 base and J gave up 8 bases, with 11 bases separating them. Germline V gene lookup returns CDR1 SGHTA and CDR2 FQGNSA. The DNA of the CDR3 is TGTGCCAGCAGCTTAGTTTCGCCTGAGGGCTACACCTTC. This gives the protein CASSLVSPEGYTF.

This chain uses TRBV4-3 with TRBJ1-2, with unresolved D. CDR1 is LGHNA, CDR2 YSLEER, per germline. This CDR3 has 15 amino acids. Trimming took off 1 base at V and 4 bases at J, with 13 bases between the two ends. CDR3 DNA: TGCGCCAGCAGCCAAGTGGCGATGCCCCTCTATGGCTACACCTTC. It specifies CASSQVAMPLYGYTF.

The rearrangement joins TRBV4-2 to TRBJ1-4; D not certain. Trimming stripped 0 bases from V and 5 bases from J, with 7 bases between. Germline assignment: CDR1 LGHNA and CDR2 YNFKEQ. This CDR3 contains 14 residues. As DNA, the CDR3 is TGTGCCAGCAGCCAAGAGATGGAAAATGAAAAACTGTTTTTT. It translates to CASSQEMENEKLFF.

This clonotype has a handful of counts. CDR3: CSVESRPTLGETQYF. The CDR3 nucleotides are TGCAGCGTTGAATCCCGACCTACGTTGGGTGAGACCCAGTACTTC. The genes are TRBV29-1 and TRBJ2-5; no clear D. V lost 2 bases to trimming and J lost 5 bases, with 18 bases between them. Germline V lookup: CDR1 SQVTM, CDR2 ANQGSEA. The CDR3 is 15 amino acids.

V is TRBV2 and J is TRBJ2-1; no clear D gene. Trimming removed 8 bases at V and 5 bases at J, with 13 bases between. This CDR3 comprises 13 residues. CDR1 is SNHLY and CDR2 is FYNNEI in the germline V gene. This CDR3 reads CASFLEGNNEQFF. In nucleotides, the CDR3 is TGTGCCAGCTTTTTAGAAGGGAACAATGAGCAGTTCTTC.